The source of this T cell receptor beta chain is a study of regulatory T cells in long-lasting Graves disease. Trimming took off 5 bases at V and 0 bases at J, with 5 bases between the two ends. CDR3 length: 12 amino acids. Germline V gives CDR1 GTSNPN, CDR2 SVGIG (reference sequence). Documented time point: newly diagnosed GD, antithyroid drugs for less than 3 months. There was RNA extracted from PBMCs, and the TCR library was made from it. Graves' disease diagnoses followed American Thyroid Association guidelines. This clonotype was seen only a few times. The authors built TCR beta libraries using iRepertoire HTBI primers and Arm-PCR of CDR3 regions. Methods used by the authors: The identification of approximately 62 TRBV and some 15 TRBJ segments was made across samples. TCRdb fed the multiplex PCR reads into MiXCR, producing one record per CDR3 protein. These V and J calls derive from TCRdb rather than the authors' analysis. The sample holds just over 600,000 distinct CDR3 sequences, 16% seen once.

The sample was also reused in another study, on T cells in Graves' hyperthyroidism and ophthalmopathy. That source reports: The HTBI primer set served for first-round RT-PCR of the TCR CDR3. A model using 13 V-J features told ophthalmopathy apart from stable hyperthyroidism.

This specimen consisted of peripheral blood mononuclear cells (PBMCs), obtained at new diagnosis, from a patient treated with antithyroid drugs. The sequence was collected from a woman aged 25 to 39 with Graves disease. This chain uses TRBV30 with TRBJ1-3; no clear D. The CDR3 nucleotides are TGTGCCTGGGGACTCTCTGGAAACACCATATATTTT. Translating gives CAWGLSGNTIYF.